A single sample gave rise to the 5 T cell receptor beta chains below, sequenced in a study of esophageal squamous cell carcinoma under preoperative chemotherapy. Each CDR3 protein is one row after TCRdb ran MiXCR on the PCR reads. The sample has about 12,000 distinct CDR3 sequences; roughly half are singletons. Time point here: before preoperative PTX-NDP chemotherapy. The sample was taken from a patient given preoperative chemotherapy. Receptors were obtained from a human donor with esophageal squamous cell carcinoma. The donor label of this sample is uncertain.

This clonotype was seen ten or more times. V is TRBV6-5 and J is TRBJ2-1; D gene unclear. The CDR3 runs 16 residues. Germline CDR1 and CDR2: MNHEY and SVGAGI. The V end lost 4 bases, the J end lost 2 bases, and 15 bases lay between the germline ends. The CDR3 coding sequence is TGTGCCAGCAGTTCTCTCGGCGTCCTTACCTACAATGAGCAGTTCTTC. Its translation: CASSSLGVLTYNEQFF.

The chain links TRBV6-1 to TRBJ2-3, with 9 bases fitting TRBD1. V lost 8 bases, J lost 1 base, and 7 bases stayed unmatched. CDR3 length: 15 amino acids. CDR1 MNHNS and CDR2 SASEGT come from the germline V gene. The CDR3 loop is CASGPTGGGTDTQYF. CDR3 DNA sequence: TGTGCCAGCGGCCCGACAGGGGGTGGCACAGATACGCAGTATTTT.

The chain links TRBV6-1 to TRBJ2-1; D might be TRBD1 (5 bases). Trimming stripped 5 bases from V and 12 bases from J, with 17 bases between. Germline V gives CDR1 MNHNS, CDR2 SASEGT. The CDR3 loop spans 13 amino acids. This chain's CDR3 is CASSRQFQETQFF. CDR3 nucleotide sequence: TGTGCCAGCAGTAGACAGTTCCAAGAGACGCAGTTCTTC.

The CDR3 region has the DNA TGTGCCAGCAGCCCCTCGGGTTCTGGGGCCAACGTCCTGACTTTC. It translates to CASSPSGSGANVLTF. The V call is TRBV7-3, the J call TRBJ2-6; D not resolved. This CDR3 spans 15 amino acids. The germline V gene encodes CDR1 SGHTA and CDR2 FQGTGA. The V and J ends lost 5 bases and 1 base respectively, with 9 bases between them. Based on the CDR3 plus reference TRBV7-3 and TRBJ2-6, the full variable domain is GAGVSQTPSNKVTEKGKYVELRCDPISGHTALYWYRQSLGQGPEFLIYFQGTGAADDSGLPNDRFFAVRPEGSVSTLKIQRTERGDSAVYLCASSPSGSGANVLTFGAGSRLTVL.

This clonotype was recorded once. V is TRBV27 and J is TRBJ2-3; TRBD2 might be the D (6 bases). The CDR3 length is 15 residues. V lost 8 bases and J lost 1, with 16 bases in between. CDR1 MNHEY and CDR2 SMNVEV come from the germline V gene (reference sequence). The CDR3 is CASGPGTSRTDTQYF. DNA of the CDR3: TGTGCCAGCGGCCCCGGGACTTCACGCACAGATACGCAGTATTTT.